This passage covers 21 T cell receptor beta chains from one sample sequenced in a study of CD8+ T cells in alopecia areata. Following extraction, RNA underwent reverse transcription to cDNA, which served as the sequencing template. Libraries were prepared by immunoSEQ multiplex PCR; TCRdb keeps only in-frame clonotypes and omits some of them. This sample has under 350,000 clones; roughly 64% occur once, and the top ten carry 1.8%. Documented treatment: oral pan-JAK inhibitor, 5-10 mg twice daily. The sample was CD4+ T cells sorted from blood, taken at week 24, from a patient treated with tofacitinib. The receptors were gathered from a human donor with alopecia areata.

The J gene is TRBJ2-2, the V gene TRBV15; 7 bases map to TRBD1. After removal of 5 bases from V and 1 base from J, the junction contained 10 bases not matched to a gene. The CDR3 contains 17 residues. Germline loops: CDR1 LNHNV, CDR2 YYDKDF (reference sequence). The chain's CDR3 is CATSDKGRQGNTGELFF. The CDR3 nucleotides are TGTGCCACCAGCGATAAGGGGCGACAGGGGAACACCGGGGAGCTGTTTTTT. Looking up the rest from reference TRBV15 and TRBJ2-2 gives the full variable domain: DAMVIQNPRYQVTQFGKPVTLSCSQTLNHNVMYWYQQKSSQAPKLLFHYYDKDFNNEADTPDNFQSRRPNTSFCFLDIRSPGLGDTAMYLCATSDKGRQGNTGELFFGEGSRLTVL.

This clone showed up just once. The chain recombines TRBV29-1 with TRBJ1-1, with 7 nucleotides matching TRBD1. Germline V gene lookup returns CDR1 SQVTM and CDR2 ANQGSEA. The J segment lost 1 base and the V segment lost 7 bases, leaving 6 bases of the junction unmatched. The CDR3 extends over 13 amino acids. CDR3 sequence reads: CSGLQGTNTEAFF. The CDR3 DNA reads TGCAGCGGACTACAGGGGACGAACACTGAAGCTTTCTTT. Variable domain in full (rest from reference TRBV29-1 and TRBJ1-1): SAVISQKPSRDICQRGTSLTIQCQVDSQVTMMFWYRQQPGQSLTLIATANQGSEATYESGFVIDKFPISRPNLTFSTLTVSNMSPEDSSIYLCSGLQGTNTEAFFGQGTRLTVV.

This clone has a handful of counts. The V and J genes are TRBV11-2 and TRBJ2-7, with 7 nucleotides matching TRBD1. The germline V gene encodes CDR1 SGHAT and CDR2 FQNNGV. The CDR3 runs 14 residues. The V gene end was trimmed by 1 base and the J gene end by 3 bases; junction bases not matched to a gene: 3. CDR3 protein: CASSLGDRDYEQYF. CDR3 DNA: TGTGCCAGCAGCTTAGGTGACAGGGACTACGAGCAGTACTTC.

The chain recombines TRBV5-1 with TRBJ2-7; D gene unclear. V gave up 0 bases and J gave up 3 bases, with 10 bases separating them. This CDR3 spans 14 amino acids. Germline values: CDR1 SGHRS, CDR2 YFSETQ. Written as DNA, the CDR3 is TGCGCCAGCAGCTTGGTGTCCACGGACTACGAGCAGTACTTC. Its translation is CASSLVSTDYEQYF.

The rearrangement joins TRBV6-5 to TRBJ1-2; 8 nucleotides line up with TRBD1. With 8 bases clipped from V and 7 bases from J, the junction kept 9 bases outside the gene matches. From germline, CDR1 is MNHEY and CDR2 SVGAGI. This CDR3 region has 13 residues. The CDR3 loop reads CASGRRGQGGYTF. The CDR3 bases are TGTGCCAGCGGACGGAGAGGACAGGGTGGCTACACCTTC.

The chain combines TRBV28 with TRBJ1-2, with D unclear. The CDR3 length is 13 residues. Trimming pared 2 bases from V and 4 bases from J, leaving 8 bases between. Germline loops: CDR1 MDHEN, CDR2 SYDVKM. CDR3 sequence: CASSLGQTYGYTF. The CDR3 DNA follows: TGTGCCAGCAGTTTAGGTCAGACCTATGGCTACACCTTC.

The rearrangement joins TRBV4-1 to TRBJ2-1; 7 nucleotides line up with TRBD1. The ends lost 4 bases at V and 4 bases at J; junction bases unmatched: 13. Germline V lookup: CDR1 MGHRA, CDR2 YSYEKL. The CDR3 runs to 17 residues. Here the CDR3 reads CASSRTGTARPYNEQFF. The CDR3 coding sequence is TGCGCCAGCAGCCGGACCGGGACAGCTAGACCTTACAATGAGCAGTTCTTC.

V and J are TRBV7-3 and TRBJ2-2, with 11 positions matching TRBD1. CDR1 is SGHTA, CDR2 FQGTGA, per germline. The CDR3 is made up of 15 amino acids. Trimming cost V 5 bases and J 7 bases; bases outside gene matches: 6. Here the CDR3 reads CASSPDRGQFGELFF. For the CDR3, the DNA is TGTGCCAGCAGCCCGGACAGGGGGCAGTTCGGGGAGCTGTTTTTT. Based on the CDR3 plus reference TRBV7-3 and TRBJ2-2, the full variable domain is GAGVSQTPSNKVTEKGKYVELRCDPISGHTALYWYRQSLGQGPEFLIYFQGTGAADDSGLPNDRFFAVRPEGSVSTLKIQRTERGDSAVYLCASSPDRGQFGELFFGEGSRLTVL.

This sequence joins TRBV27 and TRBJ2-5; D gene ambiguous. The CDR3 runs to 12 residues. Germline V lookup: CDR1 MNHEY, CDR2 SMNVEV (reference sequence). The V gene lost 2 bases and the J gene lost 5 bases, with 6 bases spanning the gap. CDR3 nucleotide sequence: TGTGCCAGCAGTTTAGGGCGCGAGACCCAGTACTTC. This gives the protein CASSLGRETQYF.

In this sample, this clone turned up once. This chain links TRBV5-4 with TRBJ2-1; D ambiguous. Germline CDR1 reads SGHNT; CDR2 reads YYREEE (reference sequence). V lost 4 bases, J lost 7 bases, and 21 bases lay in between. This CDR3 has 16 residues. This CDR3 reads CASSPMGGLERNEQFF. In DNA, the CDR3 is TGTGCCAGCAGCCCAATGGGTGGTCTTGAAAGGAATGAGCAGTTCTTC.

CDR3 DNA: TGTGCCAGCAGCCCGACTATGAACACTGAAGCTTTCTTT. This codes for CASSPTMNTEAFF. This rearrangement joins TRBV5-4 to TRBJ1-1; the D is unclear. V lost 4 bases to trimming and J lost 0 bases, with 7 bases between them. The CDR3 is 13 residues long. In germline, CDR1 is SGHNT, CDR2 YYREEE (reference sequence).

The table lists this clone with a few counts. The V call is TRBV5-6, the J call TRBJ2-7; D gene unclear. This CDR3 spans 11 amino acids. Between the trimmed V and J ends, which lost 4 bases and 5 bases, there was a span of 7 bases. CDR1 SGHDT and CDR2 YYEEEE come from the germline V gene. CDR3 coding DNA: TGTGCCAGCAGCGTCAACCACGAGCAGTACTTC. This encodes CASSVNHEQYF.

This clone was seen a handful of times. The chain joins TRBV5-1 to TRBJ1-1; the D gene is possibly TRBD1 (5 bases). CDR1 and CDR2 from the germline V gene are SGHRS and YFSETQ. Between the trimmed V and J ends, which lost 4 bases and 7 bases, there was a span of 8 bases. This CDR3 has 11 amino acids. CDR3 in amino acids: CASSGAFEAFF. CDR3 in DNA: TGCGCCAGCAGCGGGGCTTTTGAAGCTTTCTTT. Using reference TRBV5-1 and TRBJ1-1 for the parts outside the CDR3, the full variable domain is KAGVTQTPRYLIKTRGQQVTLSCSPISGHRSVSWYQQTPGQGLQFLFEYFSETQRNKGNFPGRFSGRQFSNSRSEMNVSTLELGDSALYLCASSGAFEAFFGQGTRLTVV.

This clone was seen more than once but under ten times. This chain connects TRBV19 to TRBJ2-2; the D gene is possibly TRBD2 (6 bases). This CDR3 is 15 amino acids long. Germline values: CDR1 LNHDA, CDR2 SQIVND (reference sequence). With 9 bases removed from V and 3 bases from J, the gap between germline ends came to 17 bases. Here the CDR3 DNA reads TGTGCCAGCAGCCGGGATGGAGGGCACACCGGGGAGCTGTTTTTT. Residues: CASSRDGGHTGELFF.

The J gene is TRBJ2-1, the V gene TRBV28; 7 bases match TRBD1. This CDR3 is built from 16 residues. V lost 2 bases and J lost 2; bases outside the gene matches: 6. Per germline, CDR1 MDHEN and CDR2 SYDVKM. The CDR3 here is CASSLADRAPYNEQFF. Here the CDR3 DNA reads TGTGCCAGCAGTTTAGCCGACAGGGCACCCTACAATGAGCAGTTCTTC.

The chain joins TRBV15 to TRBJ2-1; D possibly uses TRBD1 or TRBD2 (6 bases each). Trimming left V 5 bases short and J 4 bases short, with 15 bases between. Germline CDR1 is LNHNV and CDR2 is YYDKDF (reference sequence). This CDR3 has 15 amino acids. CDR3 DNA: TGTGCCACCAGCGGATACGGGGGCCCGTACAATGAGCAGTTCTTC. Encoded protein: CATSGYGGPYNEQFF. The complete variable domain, with remaining parts taken from reference TRBV15 and TRBJ2-1, reads DAMVIQNPRYQVTQFGKPVTLSCSQTLNHNVMYWYQQKSSQAPKLLFHYYDKDFNNEADTPDNFQSRRPNTSFCFLDIRSPGLGDTAMYLCATSGYGGPYNEQFFGPGTRLTVL.

This clone was seen a handful of times. V usage is TRBV28 and J usage is TRBJ2-2; D is perhaps TRBD2 (6 bases). CDR3 size: 13 residues. The V end was cut by 6 bases, the J end by 9 bases, with 14 bases between. CDR1 MDHEN and CDR2 SYDVKM come from the germline V gene. CDR3 nucleotides: TGTGCCAGCAGCTCCCCGGGGGAGAGGGAGCTGTTTTTT. This encodes CASSSPGERELFF.

A word on this clone: In the same sample, other DNA sequences code for this CDR3. The CDR3 region is CASSEGNTEAFF. CDR3 nucleotide sequence: TGTGCCAGCAGTGAGGGAAACACTGAAGCTTTCTTT. The rearrangement links TRBV2 to TRBJ1-1; D is undetermined. The V gene lost 3 bases and the J gene lost 2 bases, with 4 bases spanning the gap. The V gene's germline CDR1 is SNHLY and CDR2 FYNNEI. This CDR3 is 12 amino acids long.

This clone came up a few times. This chain uses TRBV29-1 with TRBJ2-3; D is uncertain. V lost 2 bases, J lost 9 bases, and 9 bases lay in between. CDR1 and CDR2 (germline): SQVTM, ANQGSEA. This CDR3 spans 11 amino acids. In DNA form, the CDR3 reads TGCAGCGTTGAACCGAAGGGCACGCAGTATTTT. Its translation: CSVEPKGTQYF.

CDR3 loop: CAWGEDTQYF. The CDR3 region has the DNA TGTGCCTGGGGGGAAGATACGCAGTATTTT. This sequence joins TRBV30 and TRBJ2-3; D remains unclear. The CDR3 spans 10 residues. Germline V lookup: CDR1 GTSNPN, CDR2 SVGIG (reference sequence). V was cut by 5 bases and J by 5 bases, with 5 bases left in between.

A note on this clone: Other nucleotide sequences from this sample produce the same CDR3. The V gene is TRBV7-2, the J gene TRBJ2-5; the D is unclear. Trimming took off 2 bases at V and 2 bases at J, with 6 bases between the two ends. Germline V lookup: CDR1 SGHTA, CDR2 FQGNSA. CDR3 length: 13 residues. CDR3 nucleotides: TGTGCCAGCAGCTTACGGCGGCAAGAGACCCAGTACTTC. This translates into CASSLRRQETQYF. Combining the CDR3 with reference TRBV7-2 and TRBJ2-5 gives the whole variable domain GAGVSQSPSNKVTEKGKDVELRCDPISGHTALYWYRQSLGQGLEFLIYFQGNSAPDKSGLPSDRFSAERTGGSVSTLTIQRTQQEDSAVYLCASSLRRQETQYFGPGTRLLVL.